The 18 T cell receptor beta chains given below trace back to one sample, sequenced in a study of T cell responses to AZD1222 COVID-19 vaccine (dated by TCRdb to about 2021). Reading the label with the study, this specimen's time point is: about 28 days (+/-7) after the second vaccine dose. The library was made by the immunoSEQ multiplex PCR assay. Sourced from immuneACCESS, this table was stored by TCRdb with only in-frame sequences that have V and J called. A share of the clones is absent; for the studies checked, an unresolved V gene accounts for under half, and the remainder has no known explanation. Here the sample has some 200,000 clones; roughly 92% occur a single time. The biggest ten clones account for 0.95% to 1.1% of the sample. Specimen: peripheral blood, collected 28 days after the second AZD1222 dose. The receptors here all came from an adult who received the AZD1222 COVID-19 vaccine.

This chain links TRBV18 with TRBJ2-3, with 15 positions matching TRBD2. The trim removed 6 bases at V and 2 bases at J, leaving 9 bases unmatched. This CDR3 contains 18 residues. The germline CDR1 and CDR2 sequences are KGHSH and LQKENI. The CDR3 DNA is TGTGCCAGCTCGTGGGGACTAGCGGGGGGTCCCTTCACAGATACGCAGTATTTT. It specifies CASSWGLAGGPFTDTQYF.

The rearrangement uses TRBV30 and TRBJ2-3, with TRBD2 matching 11 bases. V lost 3 bases, J lost 5 bases, and 7 bases stayed unmatched. Germline assignment: CDR1 GTSNPN and CDR2 SVGIG (reference sequence). The CDR3 contains 15 residues. The CDR3 DNA follows: TGTGCCTGGAGCTTAGCGGGGGGGCCTGGAGATACGCAGTATTTT. Amino acids: CAWSLAGGPGDTQYF.

The CDR3 is CAISEGGSPLHF. CDR3 bases: TGTGCCATCAGTGAAGGAGGATCACCCCTCCACTTT. The V call is TRBV10-3, the J call TRBJ1-6; D remains unclear. Germline V gene sequence: CDR1 ENHRY, CDR2 SYGVKD. Trimming removed 3 bases at V and 10 bases at J, with 7 bases between. The CDR3 length is 12 residues.

The chain joins TRBV9 to TRBJ1-2; the D is unclear. V lost 0 bases and J lost 7, with 10 bases in between. The CDR3 extends over 13 amino acids. In germline, CDR1 is SGDLS, CDR2 YYNGEE. CDR3 region: CASSVDSWGGYTF. CDR3 DNA sequence: TGTGCCAGCAGCGTAGATTCGTGGGGTGGCTACACCTTC. The whole variable domain, remainder taken from reference TRBV9 and TRBJ1-2, is DSGVTQTPKHLITATGQRVTLRCSPRSGDLSVYWYQQSLDQGLQFLIQYYNGEERAKGNILERFSAQQFPDLHSELNLSSLELGDSALYFCASSVDSWGGYTFGSGTRLTVV.

The rearrangement uses TRBV6-2 or TRBV6-3 and TRBJ1-1, with no clear D. Germline V gene data show CDR1 as MNHEY and CDR2 as SVGEGT. CDR3 size: 13 residues. V lost 2 bases and J lost 3, with 7 bases in between. CDR3: CASSYREYTEAFF. In DNA, the CDR3 is TGTGCCAGCAGTTACCGGGAATACACTGAAGCTTTCTTT.

This clone was counted a single time. The rearrangement links TRBV4-3 to TRBJ1-1, with D tentatively TRBD1 (5 bases). V lost 0 bases, J lost 5 bases, and 7 bases lay in between. This CDR3 has 13 residues. CDR1 and CDR2 from the germline V gene are LGHNA and YSLEER. CDR3: CASSQDPGTEAFF. In DNA form, the CDR3 reads TGCGCCAGCAGCCAAGATCCAGGGACTGAAGCTTTCTTT.

The chain couples TRBV6-5 to TRBJ2-1; TRBD1 aligns across 9 bases. The CDR3 covers 13 residues. J was trimmed by 5 bases and V by 6 bases; bases with no gene match: 2. The germline gives CDR1 MNHEY, CDR2 SVGAGI. The CDR3 protein is CASRGDRDNEQFF. In nucleotides, the CDR3 is TGTGCCAGCAGAGGGGACAGGGACAATGAGCAGTTCTTC.

This sequence joins TRBV4-3 and TRBJ1-1, with D maybe TRBD1 (6 bases). Germline V gene lookup returns CDR1 LGHNA and CDR2 YSLEER. The CDR3 contains 15 residues. V was shortened by 0 bases and J by 7 bases, with 15 bases between the two germline ends. This chain's CDR3 is CASSQDLKQGGEAFF. The CDR3 nucleotides read TGCGCCAGCAGCCAAGATCTCAAACAGGGAGGTGAAGCTTTCTTT.

The V and J genes are TRBV5-4 and TRBJ2-3, with a weak D call TRBD1 (6 bases). Germline CDR1 reads SGHNT; CDR2 reads YYREEE (reference sequence). Trimming pared 0 bases from V and 2 bases from J, leaving 7 bases between. The CDR3 loop spans 14 amino acids. Here the CDR3 DNA reads TGTGCCAGCAGCTTGGGGACAGCCACAGATACGCAGTATTTT. This translates into CASSLGTATDTQYF.

The CDR3 region is CATSRDGTGSEKLFF. DNA for the CDR3: TGTGCCACCAGCAGAGATGGGACAGGGAGTGAAAAACTGTTTTTT. This chain links TRBV15 with TRBJ1-4; 9 positions match TRBD1. Trimming cost V 0 bases and J 7 bases; bases outside gene matches: 3. Germline CDR1 is LNHNV and CDR2 is YYDKDF (reference sequence). This CDR3 region has 15 residues.

The rearrangement joins TRBV9 to TRBJ2-5; 11 bases line up with TRBD2. The germline CDR1 and CDR2 sequences are SGDLS and YYNGEE. J gave up 4 bases and V 2 bases, and 7 bases lay outside the gene matches. CDR3 size: 16 residues. As DNA, the CDR3 is TGTGCCAGCAGCGTCCGGAGCGGACTAGCGGGAGAGACCCAGTACTTC. As protein: CASSVRSGLAGETQYF.

This clone was seen once. This chain uses TRBV6-6 with TRBJ1-1; TRBD1 matches at 8 bases. The V segment lost 10 bases and the J segment 1 base; nucleotides outside the gene matches: 5. The CDR3 runs 13 residues. The germline V gene encodes CDR1 MNHNY and CDR2 SVGAGI (reference sequence). CDR3 DNA: TGTGCCACACGGGACAGGAGGAACACTGAAGCTTTCTTT. Translation: CATRDRRNTEAFF.

This chain connects TRBV21-1 to TRBJ2-7. TRBV21-1 is described as a pseudogene. CDR3 length: 15 residues. The CDR3 DNA follows: TGTGCCAGCAGCAAAGGTTCGAAACCCGTCTACGAGCAGTACTTC. Residues: CASSKGSKPVYEQYF.

The V and J genes are TRBV19 and TRBJ1-4; no definite D call. The CDR3 sequence is 15 residues long. Germline CDR1 is LNHDA and CDR2 is SQIVND (reference sequence). Trimming took off 8 bases at V and 4 bases at J, with 17 bases between the two ends. CDR3 in amino acids: CASGLGPMNNEKLFF. As DNA, the CDR3 is TGTGCCAGTGGGTTAGGGCCCATGAATAATGAAAAACTGTTTTTT.

The sample holds one count of this clone. Additional DNA sequences in this sample encode the identical CDR3. This chain uses TRBV15 with TRBJ1-2; D remains unclear. Germline V gene lookup returns CDR1 LNHNV and CDR2 YYDKDF (reference sequence). The germline V and J ends were trimmed by 3 bases and 2 bases, with 7 bases remaining between them. This CDR3 has 13 amino acids. The CDR3 region is CATSRDRNYGYTF. The DNA of the CDR3 is TGTGCCACCAGCAGGGACCGAAACTATGGCTACACCTTC.

The chain uses TRBV5-5 and TRBJ1-5; 7 bases are shared with TRBD1. V gave up 4 bases and J gave up 7 bases; unmatched junction bases: 5. The CDR3 runs 13 residues. In germline, CDR1 is SGHKS, CDR2 YYEKEE (reference sequence). CDR3 amino acids: CASSAQGHQPQHF. The CDR3 DNA reads as TGTGCCAGCAGCGCACAGGGGCACCAGCCCCAGCATTTT.

The chain recombines TRBV5-1 with TRBJ2-7; D is undetermined. Germline V gene lookup returns CDR1 SGHRS and CDR2 YFSETQ. V lost 0 bases and J lost 1, with 2 bases in between. CDR3 length: 12 residues. The CDR3 DNA follows: TGCGCCAGCAGCTTGGAATCCTACGAGCAGTACTTC. Translation gives CASSLESYEQYF. The entire variable domain, with the rest obtained from reference TRBV5-1 and TRBJ2-7, is as follows: KAGVTQTPRYLIKTRGQQVTLSCSPISGHRSVSWYQQTPGQGLQFLFEYFSETQRNKGNFPGRFSGRQFSNSRSEMNVSTLELGDSALYLCASSLESYEQYFGPGTRLTVT.

The chain carries TRBV19 and TRBJ1-1, with TRBD1 as a possible D gene (6 bases). Germline CDR1 LNHDA, CDR2 SQIVND (reference sequence). The CDR3 extends over 15 amino acids. Trimming stripped 3 bases from V and 4 bases from J, with 15 bases between. This chain's CDR3 is CASSMPVQGTTEAFF. The CDR3 DNA follows: TGTGCCAGTAGTATGCCGGTACAGGGAACCACTGAAGCTTTCTTT.